This TCR beta chain emerged from a study of T cells in Graves' hyperthyroidism and ophthalmopathy. Whole-study results and caveats: Ophthalmopathy got predicted by the model a median about 6.7 months before its onset.

It was RNA transcripts that yielded the amplified TCR beta CDR3 regions. TCR CDR3 regions were first amplified by RT-PCR with HTBI primers. TCRdb itself ran the multiplex PCR reads through MiXCR, one entry per CDR3 protein. The sample includes under 650,000 distinct CDR3 sequences, 15% to 20% of them seen just once. The germline CDR1 and CDR2 sequences are SGDLS and YYNGEE. The CDR3 covers 15 residues. V shed 0 bases and J 3 bases; nucleotides not matched to a gene: 5. Graves' hyperthyroidism is called stable when ophthalmopathy does not progress within 18 months. Patients aged 18 to 65 with hyperthyroidism were newly diagnosed, with duration under 2 months. Concerning this clonotype itself: What it binds is unknown.

Sample: blood. This sequence joins TRBV9 and TRBJ2-7; the match to TRBD2 covers 8 bases. The TCR sequence derives from a woman aged 25 to 39 with Graves' hyperthyroidism. CDR3 bases: TGTGCCAGCAGCGTAGGGGGACTAGAGAGCTACGAGCAGTACTTC. This encodes CASSVGGLESYEQYF.